One sample yielded the 5 T cell receptor beta chains listed below, sequenced in a study of shared clonotypes between healthy human individuals. Sequenced by immunoSEQ multiplex PCR; TCRdb stores in-frame clones only, minus some. The sample lists around 2.1 million clones, around 95% occurring once. Material: naive CD4+ T cells sorted from blood. The subset here: CD45RA+ positively selected. Every receptor here comes from a young man in good health.

The chain joins TRBV5-1 to TRBJ1-2, with 10 bases aligning to TRBD1. Unmatched junction bases numbered 7, after V lost 0 bases and J lost 11 bases. The germline gives CDR1 SGHRS, CDR2 YFSETQ. The length of the CDR3 is 14 residues. The CDR3 DNA sequence: TGCGCCAGCAGCTTGGCCATGACAGGGGGCGGATACACCTTC. Encoded protein: CASSLAMTGGGYTF.

The chain is built from TRBV4-3 and TRBJ2-3; D call uncertain. CDR1 is LGHNA and CDR2 is YSLEER in the germline V gene. V was trimmed by 1 base and J by 4 bases, leaving 9 bases between them. CDR3 length: 14 amino acids. As DNA, the CDR3 is TGCGCCAGCAGCCAAGGTTACGGAGCAGATACGCAGTATTTT. The encoded protein is CASSQGYGADTQYF.

This clone has only one observation. The chain uses TRBV5-6 and TRBJ2-7, with TRBD1 matching over 9 bases. The CDR3 has 14 amino acids. Germline CDR1 is SGHDT and CDR2 is YYEEEE. V lost 4 bases and J lost 4; bases outside the gene matches: 6. In DNA, the CDR3 is TGTGCCAGCAGCCCCGGGACAGGGATATACGAGCAGTACTTC. This gives the protein CASSPGTGIYEQYF. Filled out from reference TRBV5-6 and TRBJ2-7, the complete variable domain reads DAGVTQSPTHLIKTRGQQVTLRCSPKSGHDTVSWYQQALGQGPQFIFQYYEEEERQRGNFPDRFSGHQFPNYSSELNVNALLLGDSALYLCASSPGTGIYEQYFGPGTRLTVT.

This clone was recorded once. The same CDR3 is also encoded by other DNA sequences in this sample. This sequence joins TRBV9 and TRBJ2-2, with D possibly called TRBD1 or TRBD2 (5 bases each). V was cut by 0 bases and J by 4 bases, with 7 bases left in between. Germline CDR1 reads SGDLS; CDR2 reads YYNGEE. This CDR3 spans 14 amino acids. DNA for the CDR3: TGTGCCAGCAGCGTAGGGGGGAGCACCGGGGAGCTGTTTTTT. Translating it yields CASSVGGSTGELFF.

The J gene is TRBJ1-1, the V gene TRBV13; D perhaps matches TRBD1 (5 bases). The CDR3 consists of 14 residues. Germline V gene data show CDR1 as PRHDT and CDR2 as FYEKMQ (reference sequence). V gave up 5 bases and J gave up 4 bases, with 14 bases separating them. CDR3 coding DNA: TGTGCCAGCAGCGAGCGTGGGGGGGGCACTGAAGCTTTCTTT. It codes for CASSERGGGTEAFF. The full variable domain, with the rest looked up from reference TRBV13 and TRBJ1-1, is AAGVIQSPRHLIKEKRETATLKCYPIPRHDTVYWYQQGPGQDPQFLISFYEKMQSDKGSIPDRFSAQQFSDYHSELNMSSLELGDSALYFCASSERGGGTEAFFGQGTRLTVV.